This TCR beta chain derives from a study of naive CD8 T cells in extremely preterm neonates. Trimming removed 5 bases from V and 4 bases from J; junction bases left unmatched: 5. The germline CDR1 and CDR2 sequences are GTSNPN and SVGIG (reference sequence). This CDR3 is built from 15 residues. General study points: Limitations included small sample size and variable preterm productive templates. Shared CDR3 nucleotide sequences: preterm 2.5% to 3%, term roughly 0.4%, children less than 0.035%, adults around 0.0097%. Preterm infants showed shorter CDR3s, fewer N additions and less trimming than older groups.

Sequenced by immunoSEQ multiplex PCR; TCRdb stores in-frame clones only, minus some. The table records over 4,500 clones, around 97% of them present only once. Points on this clone: The antigen remains unidentified.

The sequence came from a human donor in good health. What was sequenced was naive CD8+ T cells from blood. V gene TRBV30 combines with J gene TRBJ2-2; 12 bases are shared with TRBD2. CDR3 DNA sequence: TGTGCCTGGTCTAGCGGGGGGGCCCGCACCGGGGAGCTGTTTTTT. Its translation is CAWSSGGARTGELFF.